Below, 10 T cell receptor beta chains from the same sample are listed, as sequenced in a study of blood T cell repertoires in COVID-19. Assay used: immunoSEQ multiplex PCR; TCRdb lists only in-frame clones, some missing. The data hold 50,000 to 70,000 clones, with about 87% observed a single time. Sequencing used peripheral blood. The source of these receptors is a human donor with active COVID-19. The donor label of this sample is uncertain.

This chain connects TRBV6-6 to TRBJ2-2; the match to TRBD1 covers 9 bases. V lost 0 bases to trimming and J lost 7 bases; unmatched junction nucleotides: 6. The germline gives CDR1 MNHNY, CDR2 SVGAGI (reference sequence). This CDR3 spans 16 amino acids. The chain's CDR3 is CASSYSGQGAGGELFF. Written as DNA, the CDR3 is TGTGCCAGCAGTTACTCGGGACAGGGAGCGGGCGGGGAGCTGTTTTTT.

Written as DNA, the CDR3 is TGTGCCATCAGCCCTACGGGAGATACGCAGTATTTT. The encoded protein is CAISPTGDTQYF. The rearrangement uses TRBV10-3 and TRBJ2-3; no firm D call. CDR1 is ENHRY and CDR2 is SYGVKD in the germline V gene. V was clipped by 6 bases and J by 5 bases, with 9 bases between them. The CDR3 contains 12 residues.

The V gene is TRBV7-6, the J gene TRBJ2-1; D gene unclear. The germline V gene has CDR1 SGHVS and CDR2 FNYEAQ. This CDR3 has 14 residues. Trimming cost V 1 base and J 8 bases, with 12 bases left between them. The CDR3 DNA reads as TGTGCCAGCAGCTTAGTAGGAGTTTCTGATGAGCAGTTCTTC. Translated, it gives CASSLVGVSDEQFF. Full variable domain (outside the CDR3, taken from reference TRBV7-6 and TRBJ2-1): GAGVSQSPRYKVTKRGQDVALRCDPISGHVSLYWYRQALGQGPEFLTYFNYEAQQDKSGLPNDRFSAERPEGSISTLTIQRTEQRDSAMYRCASSLVGVSDEQFFGPGTRLTVL.

CDR3 protein: CASSFGQGSSYEQYF. CDR3 coding DNA: TGCGCCAGCAGTTTCGGACAGGGGAGCTCCTACGAGCAGTACTTC. V and J are TRBV5-1 and TRBJ2-7; 9 nucleotides agree with TRBD1. The ends lost 5 bases at V and 0 bases at J; junction bases unmatched: 6. Germline V gene data show CDR1 as SGHRS and CDR2 as YFSETQ. CDR3 size: 15 residues.

The chain has TRBV18 and TRBJ2-7, with TRBD2 matching over 14 bases. J gave up 3 bases and V 2 bases, and 18 bases lay outside the gene matches. This CDR3 comprises 21 residues. Germline lookup yields CDR1 KGHSH and CDR2 LQKENI. This CDR3 reads CASSPGIPGLAGALANYEQYF. Here the CDR3 DNA reads TGTGCCAGCTCACCAGGGATACCGGGACTAGCGGGGGCCCTGGCAAACTACGAGCAGTACTTC.

The gene calls are TRBV10-3 and TRBJ2-3, with TRBD1 identical over 8 bases. V shed 11 bases and J 2 bases; nucleotides not matched to a gene: 12. Germline-derived CDR1 and CDR2 are ENHRY and SYGVKD. CDR3 length: 15 amino acids. In DNA form, the CDR3 reads TGTGCCGCTACAGGTGACAGGGGACCCACAGATACGCAGTATTTT. Protein product: CAATGDRGPTDTQYF.

V and J are TRBV23-1 and TRBJ2-1; D may be TRBD1 (6 bases). TRBV23-1 falls under the ORF class, with uncertain function. V dropped 0 bases and J dropped 6 bases, with 15 bases sitting between them. CDR3 length: 16 amino acids. CDR3 DNA: TGCGCCAGCAGTCAATCCTACAGGGATGTTAGCAATGAGCAGTTCTTC. Its translation is CASSQSYRDVSNEQFF.

The chain has TRBV28 and TRBJ1-5, with 9 bases matching TRBD1. This CDR3 is 14 amino acids long. Losses at the gene ends were 5 bases for V and 4 bases for J; bases not matched to a gene: 3. The germline CDR1 and CDR2 sequences are MDHEN and SYDVKM. DNA of the CDR3: TGTGCCAGCAGTCCGGGACAGGGTAATCAGCCCCAGCATTTT. Translation: CASSPGQGNQPQHF.

V gene TRBV3-1 (or the pseudogene TRBV3-2) combines with J gene TRBJ1-5; 9 bases line up with TRBD1. The germline V gene encodes CDR1 LGHDT and CDR2 YNNKEL (reference sequence). V gave up 3 bases and J gave up 7 bases; unmatched junction bases: 7. This CDR3 comprises 15 residues. In DNA, the CDR3 is TGTGCCAGCAGCCAGAAACAGGGGGCTTGGCAGCCCCAGCATTTT. Protein: CASSQKQGAWQPQHF.

CDR3 DNA sequence: TGTGCCAGCAGTGAAAGTCGGGACAGGGACAATGAGCAGTTCTTC. It specifies CASSESRDRDNEQFF. The chain links TRBV25-1 to TRBJ2-1; the match to TRBD1 covers 9 bases. The V and J ends lost 2 bases and 5 bases, in that order; junction bases with no gene match: 4. This CDR3 is built from 15 residues. Germline lookup yields CDR1 MGHDK and CDR2 SYGVNS.